These 9 T cell receptor beta chains were all obtained from the same sample, sequenced in a study of blood T cell repertoires in COVID-19. Profiling relied on immunoSEQ multiplex PCR, and the TCRdb table lists in-frame clones only, not all of them. Of over 250,000 clones listed, around nine tenths are singletons. The source material was PBMCs or T cells enriched from blood (not recorded which). The receptors originated from a young woman who had recovered from COVID-19.

Here the CDR3 reads CASSPGQALGWKLFF. CDR3 DNA sequence: TGTGCCAGCTCACCGGGACAGGCTCTTGGATGGAAACTGTTTTTT. V gene TRBV18 combines with J gene TRBJ1-4; TRBD1 agrees at 8 bases. Trimming took 3 bases from V and 11 from J; bases not matched to a gene: 11. The CDR3 is 15 amino acids. Germline lookup yields CDR1 KGHSH and CDR2 LQKENI.

The chain couples TRBV19 to TRBJ2-4; TRBD1 matches 7 bases. The germline V gene has CDR1 LNHDA and CDR2 SQIVND (reference sequence). This CDR3 spans 12 amino acids. Trimming removed 10 bases from V and 8 bases from J; junction bases left unmatched: 8. The CDR3 sequence is CAIITGVHIQYF. CDR3 in DNA: TGTGCCATCATTACAGGGGTCCACATTCAGTACTTC.

The genes are TRBV6-5 and TRBJ1-1; possibly TRBD1 for D (6 bases). Trimming left V 4 bases short and J 5 bases short, with 11 bases between. The germline gives CDR1 MNHEY, CDR2 SVGAGI. The CDR3 contains 13 residues. CDR3 sequence reads: CASSSDSRTEAFF. The DNA of the CDR3 is TGTGCCAGCAGTTCGGACAGCCGAACTGAAGCTTTCTTT.

V usage is TRBV28 and J usage is TRBJ2-7; no reliable D call. V lost 2 bases and J lost 7, with 15 bases in between. The CDR3 is 14 residues long. Germline V gives CDR1 MDHEN, CDR2 SYDVKM. In DNA, the CDR3 is TGTGCCAGCAGTTTAATGCGGTTTAGTAGGGAGCAGTACTTC. It encodes CASSLMRFSREQYF.

The J gene is TRBJ2-1, the V gene TRBV7-3; no clear D. This CDR3 region has 11 residues. Trimming pared 5 bases from V and 5 bases from J, leaving 4 bases between. CDR1 and CDR2 from the germline V gene are SGHTA and FQGTGA. The chain's CDR3 is CASSIDNEQFF. For the CDR3, the DNA is TGTGCCAGCAGCATAGACAATGAGCAGTTCTTC.

Here the CDR3 DNA reads TGCGCCAGCAGCGGGGGACTAGCGGGAGCGGGCACCGGGGAGCTGTTTTTT. This codes for CASSGGLAGAGTGELFF. The rearrangement uses TRBV5-1 and TRBJ2-2; 14 bases agree with TRBD2. The ends lost 4 bases at V and 4 bases at J; junction bases unmatched: 6. Germline CDR1 and CDR2: SGHRS and YFSETQ. The CDR3 has 17 residues.

This chain's CDR3 is CASSPGLAGEAPGELFF. The CDR3 coding sequence is TGTGCCAGCAGCCCAGGACTAGCGGGAGAGGCGCCCGGGGAGCTGTTTTTT. The chain recombines TRBV5-6 with TRBJ2-2, with TRBD2 identical over 13 bases. Unmatched junction bases numbered 9, after V lost 4 bases and J lost 6 bases. The CDR3 totals 17 residues. The V gene's germline CDR1 is SGHDT and CDR2 YYEEEE.

This chain connects TRBV6-2 or TRBV6-3 to TRBJ2-4; 8 positions agree with TRBD1. This CDR3 spans 13 amino acids. Germline V gene lookup returns CDR1 MNHEY and CDR2 SVGEGT. V trimming: 5 bases; J trimming: 10 bases; junction bases outside the gene matches: 7. CDR3 residues: CASSTGTGLIQYF. For the CDR3, the DNA is TGTGCCAGCAGTACCGGGACAGGACTTATTCAGTACTTC.

This sequence joins TRBV15 and TRBJ2-7, with 8 bases lining up with TRBD2. Germline V gene sequence: CDR1 LNHNV, CDR2 YYDKDF (reference sequence). Germline trimming cut 0 bases from V and 5 bases from J; bases unmatched to any gene: 21. The CDR3 has 20 residues. The CDR3 region is CATSRDNRGQGSGSMNEQYF. CDR3 nucleotide sequence: TGTGCCACCAGCAGAGATAATCGGGGGCAGGGAAGCGGGAGTATGAACGAGCAGTACTTC.